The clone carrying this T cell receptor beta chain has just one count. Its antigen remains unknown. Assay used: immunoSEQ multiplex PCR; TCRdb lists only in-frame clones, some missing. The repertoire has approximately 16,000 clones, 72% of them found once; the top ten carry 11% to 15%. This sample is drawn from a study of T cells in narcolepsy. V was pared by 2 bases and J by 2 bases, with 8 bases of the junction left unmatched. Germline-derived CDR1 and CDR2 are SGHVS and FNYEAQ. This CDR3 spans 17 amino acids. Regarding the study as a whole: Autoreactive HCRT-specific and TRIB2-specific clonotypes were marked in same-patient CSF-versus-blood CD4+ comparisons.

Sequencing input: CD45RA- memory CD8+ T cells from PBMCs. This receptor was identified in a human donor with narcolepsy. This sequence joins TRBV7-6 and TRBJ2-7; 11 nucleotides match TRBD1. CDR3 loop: CASSLITPGQGAYEQYF. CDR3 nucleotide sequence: TGTGCCAGCAGCTTAATAACTCCGGGACAGGGGGCCTACGAGCAGTACTTC.